The clone carrying this TCR beta chain was detected ten times or more. Antigen: not known. This sample is part of a study of CD8 T cells in ankylosing spondylitis. From the 5' RACE reads, TCRdb called clonotypes with MiXCR, one entry per CDR3 protein. The sample lists under 950,000 distinct CDR3 sequences, under 20% occurring once. This CDR3 contains 12 residues. Deletions cut 5 bases from V and 8 bases from J, with 10 bases between. Whole-study results and caveats: Reportedly, disease-linked clones are significantly enriched in ankylosing spondylitis patients' matched synovial fluid. Seven to nine highly homologous variants formed a TCR beta motif that appeared characteristic of ankylosing spondylitis blood.

This receptor was identified in a male donor with ankylosing spondylitis. Sequencing used blood, either unsorted or a sorted T cell fraction (not recorded which). This chain joins TRBV12-3 or TRBV12-4 and TRBJ2-1, with D perhaps TRBD1 (5 bases). In DNA, the CDR3 is TGTGCCAGCAGTGCCCTGGGGCATGAGCAGTTCTTC. Protein: CASSALGHEQFF.